Listed here is a single T cell receptor beta chain. This sample was included in a study of shared clonotypes between healthy human individuals. Study at large: Per-donor plates numbered three CD4 naive, three CD4 memory, two CD8 naive and one CD8 memory.

The CDR3 has 16 amino acids. V trimming: 1 base; J trimming: 7 bases; junction bases outside the gene matches: 7. Germline V CDR1 and CDR2: SGHRS, YFSETQ. Replicate PCRs run on sorted subsets employed roughly 180 ng DNA, 30,000 to 35,000 T cell genomes. The method was immunoSEQ multiplex PCR; TCRdb's version includes in-frame clones alone and lacks a portion of them. The table includes 2,500,000 or so clones, 85% to 95% detected once. The receptor comes from a man younger than 35 in good health. Some clones in this sample may be carry-over from other donors' samples. Sequenced sample: naive CD4+ T cells from PBMCs. Subset meaning: CD45RA+ positively selected. The chain is built from TRBV5-1 and TRBJ2-2, with 10 bases identical to TRBD1. The CDR3 sequence: CASSLTPGQGSGELFF. CDR3 DNA: TGCGCCAGCAGCTTGACGCCGGGACAGGGGAGCGGGGAGCTGTTTTTT.